This T cell receptor (beta chain) derives from a study of patients and donors after allogeneic stem cell transplantation. MiXCR was run by TCRdb on the RT-PCR reads, yielding one entry per CDR3 protein. The table has hundreds of thousands of distinct CDR3 sequences, 16% seen once; the top ten hold just over 7%. J lost 6 bases, V lost 5 bases, and 3 bases had no gene match. The CDR3 covers 14 residues. Germline V gene data show CDR1 as MNHEY and CDR2 as SMNVEV (reference sequence). Sequenced input: blood, either unsorted or a sorted T cell fraction (not recorded which). J is TRBJ2-7 and V is TRBV27; 14 bases fit TRBD2. This receptor was identified in a human donor who was either an allogeneic HSCT recipient or a stem cell or donor lymphocyte infusion donor (not recorded which). It is not recorded whose cells these are; they may come from a transplant donor. The CDR3 region is CASSRTSGRFEQYF. The CDR3 nucleotides are TGTGCCAGCAGTCGGACTAGCGGGAGGTTCGAGCAGTACTTC.